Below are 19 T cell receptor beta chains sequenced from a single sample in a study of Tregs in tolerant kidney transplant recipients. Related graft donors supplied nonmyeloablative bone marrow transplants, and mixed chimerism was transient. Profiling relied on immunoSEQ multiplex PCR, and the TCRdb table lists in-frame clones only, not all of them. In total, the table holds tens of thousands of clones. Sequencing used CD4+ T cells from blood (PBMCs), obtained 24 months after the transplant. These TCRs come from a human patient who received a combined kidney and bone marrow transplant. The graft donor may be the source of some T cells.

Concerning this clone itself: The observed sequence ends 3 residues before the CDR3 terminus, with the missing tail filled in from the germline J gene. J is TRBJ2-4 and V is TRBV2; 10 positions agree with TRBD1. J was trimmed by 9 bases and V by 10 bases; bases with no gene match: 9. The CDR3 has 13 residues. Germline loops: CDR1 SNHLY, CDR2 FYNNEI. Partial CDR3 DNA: TGTGCCACCCGACAGGGGGCGCAGGGCATT. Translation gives CATRQGAQGI. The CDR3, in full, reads CATRQGAQGIQYF.

The covered CDR3 bases are TGCAGTGCTAGAGGGGCGGCTAGCGGCTACGAG. Translated: CSARGAASGYE. The full-length CDR3 reads as CSARGAASGYEQYF. This chain connects TRBV20-1 to TRBJ2-7; 7 bases are shared with TRBD2. From the germline J gene comes the end of the CDR3, since the read stops 3 residues before it. The CDR3 has 14 amino acids. Germline V CDR1 and CDR2: DFQATT, SNEGSKA (reference sequence). V gave up 1 base and J gave up 3 bases; unmatched junction bases: 6.

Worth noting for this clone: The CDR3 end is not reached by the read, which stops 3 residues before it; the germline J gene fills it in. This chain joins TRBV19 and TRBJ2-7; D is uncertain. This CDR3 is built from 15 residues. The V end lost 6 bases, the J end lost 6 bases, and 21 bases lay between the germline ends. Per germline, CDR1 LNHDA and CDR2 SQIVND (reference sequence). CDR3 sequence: CASRTDEPEVREQYF. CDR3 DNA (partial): TGTGCCAGTAGGACTGATGAACCCGAAGTGCGCGAG. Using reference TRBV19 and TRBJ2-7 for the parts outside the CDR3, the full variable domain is DGGITQSPKYLFRKEGQNVTLSCEQNLNHDAMYWYRQDPGQGLRLIYYSQIVNDFQKGDIAEGYSVSREKKESFPLTVTSAQKNPTAFYLCASRTDEPEVREQYFGPGTRLTVT.

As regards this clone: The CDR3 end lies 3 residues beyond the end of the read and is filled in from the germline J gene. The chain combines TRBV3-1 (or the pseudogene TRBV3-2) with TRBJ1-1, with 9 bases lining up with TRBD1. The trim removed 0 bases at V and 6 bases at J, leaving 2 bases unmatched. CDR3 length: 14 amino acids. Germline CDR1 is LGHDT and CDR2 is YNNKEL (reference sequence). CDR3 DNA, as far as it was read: TGTGCCAGCAGCCAAGAGGACAGGGGATCTGAA. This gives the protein CASSQEDRGSE. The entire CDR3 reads CASSQEDRGSEAFF.

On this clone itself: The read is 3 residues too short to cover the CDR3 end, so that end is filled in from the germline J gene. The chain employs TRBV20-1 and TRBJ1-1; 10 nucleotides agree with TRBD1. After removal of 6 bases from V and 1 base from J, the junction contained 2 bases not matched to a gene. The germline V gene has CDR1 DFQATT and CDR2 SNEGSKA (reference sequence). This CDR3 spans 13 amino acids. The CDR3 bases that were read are TGCAGTGCCGACAGGGGGCGGAACACTGAA. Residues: CSADRGRNTE. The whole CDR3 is CSADRGRNTEAFF.

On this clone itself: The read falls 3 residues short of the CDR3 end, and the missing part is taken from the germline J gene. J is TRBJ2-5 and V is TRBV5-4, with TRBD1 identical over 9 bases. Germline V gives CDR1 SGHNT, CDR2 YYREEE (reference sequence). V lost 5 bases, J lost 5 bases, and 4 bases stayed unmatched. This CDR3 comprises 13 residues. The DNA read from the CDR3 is TGTGCCAGCAGGGGACAGGGAGGGGAGACC. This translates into CASRGQGGET. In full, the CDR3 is CASRGQGGETQYF.

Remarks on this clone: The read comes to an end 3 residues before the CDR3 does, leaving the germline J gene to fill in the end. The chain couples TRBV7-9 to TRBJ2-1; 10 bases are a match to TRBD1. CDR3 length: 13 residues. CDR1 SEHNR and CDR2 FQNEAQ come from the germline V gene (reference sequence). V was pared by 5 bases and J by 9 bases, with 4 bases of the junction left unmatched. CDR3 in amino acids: CASSMTGGGEQFF. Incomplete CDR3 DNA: TGTGCCAGCAGCATGACAGGGGGCGGTGAG.

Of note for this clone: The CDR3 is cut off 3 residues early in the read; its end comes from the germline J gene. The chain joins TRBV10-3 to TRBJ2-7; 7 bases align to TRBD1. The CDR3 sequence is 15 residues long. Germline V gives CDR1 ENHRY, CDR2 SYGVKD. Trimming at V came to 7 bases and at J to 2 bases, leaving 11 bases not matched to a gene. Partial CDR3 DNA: TGTGCCATCACTCATACTTCGACAGGGCCCTACGAG. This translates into CAITHTSTGPYE. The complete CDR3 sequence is CAITHTSTGPYEQYF.

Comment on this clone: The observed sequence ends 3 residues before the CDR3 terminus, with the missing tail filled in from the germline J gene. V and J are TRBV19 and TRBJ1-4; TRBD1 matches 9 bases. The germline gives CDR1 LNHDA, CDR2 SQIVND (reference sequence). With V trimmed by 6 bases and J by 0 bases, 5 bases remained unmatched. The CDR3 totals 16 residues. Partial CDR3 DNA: TGTGCCAGTAGCGGACAGGGGCATTCAACTAATGAAAAA. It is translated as CASSGQGHSTNEK. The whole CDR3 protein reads CASSGQGHSTNEKLFF.

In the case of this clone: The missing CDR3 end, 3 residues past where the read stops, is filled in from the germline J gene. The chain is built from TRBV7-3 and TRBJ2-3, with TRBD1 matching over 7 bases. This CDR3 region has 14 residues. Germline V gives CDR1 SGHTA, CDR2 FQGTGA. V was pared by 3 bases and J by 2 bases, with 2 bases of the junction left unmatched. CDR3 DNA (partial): TGTGCCAGCAGCTTGGACAGGTACACAGATACG. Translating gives CASSLDRYTDT. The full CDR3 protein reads CASSLDRYTDTQYF.

CDR3 residues: CASSPRGDGYGYTF. CDR3 DNA (partial): TGTGCCAGCTCCCCCCGGGGGGACGGCTATGGC. The chain is built from TRBV18 and TRBJ1-2, with a weak D call TRBD1 (5 bases). Read data end 3 residues before the CDR3 end; the end is taken from the germline J gene. V lost 6 bases, J lost 4 bases, and 15 bases lay in between. This CDR3 is built from 14 residues. Germline CDR1 is KGHSH and CDR2 is LQKENI.

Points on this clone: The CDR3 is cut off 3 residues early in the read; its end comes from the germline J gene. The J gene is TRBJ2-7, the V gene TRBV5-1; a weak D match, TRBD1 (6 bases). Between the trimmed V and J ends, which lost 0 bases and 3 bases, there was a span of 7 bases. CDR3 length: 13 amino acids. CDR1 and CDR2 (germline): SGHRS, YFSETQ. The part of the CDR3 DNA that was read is TGCGCCAGCAGCTTGGACAGGGTCTACGAG. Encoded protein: CASSLDRVYE. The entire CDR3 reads CASSLDRVYEQYF.

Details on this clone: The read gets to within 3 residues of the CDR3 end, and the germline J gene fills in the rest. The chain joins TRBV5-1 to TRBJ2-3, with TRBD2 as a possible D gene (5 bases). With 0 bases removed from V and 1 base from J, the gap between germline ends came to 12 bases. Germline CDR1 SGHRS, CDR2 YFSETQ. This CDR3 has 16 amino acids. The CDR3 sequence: CASSLGTSARTDTQYF. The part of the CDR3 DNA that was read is TGCGCCAGCAGCTTGGGTACTAGTGCACGCACAGATACG.

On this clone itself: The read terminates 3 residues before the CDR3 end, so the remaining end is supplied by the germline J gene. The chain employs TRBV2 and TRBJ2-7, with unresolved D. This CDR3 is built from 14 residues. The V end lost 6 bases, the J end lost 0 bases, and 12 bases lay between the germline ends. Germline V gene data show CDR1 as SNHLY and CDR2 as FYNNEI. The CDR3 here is CASSFDSSSYEQYF. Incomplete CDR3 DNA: TGTGCCAGCAGCTTCGACTCGAGCTCCTACGAG.

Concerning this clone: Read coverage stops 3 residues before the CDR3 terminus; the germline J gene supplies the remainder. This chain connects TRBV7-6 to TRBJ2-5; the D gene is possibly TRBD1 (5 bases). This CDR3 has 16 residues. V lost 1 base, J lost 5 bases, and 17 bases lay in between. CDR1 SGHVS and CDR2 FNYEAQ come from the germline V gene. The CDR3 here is CASSLVLLQAGETQYF. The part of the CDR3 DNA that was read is TGTGCCAGCAGCTTAGTCCTTCTACAGGCCGGGGAGACC.

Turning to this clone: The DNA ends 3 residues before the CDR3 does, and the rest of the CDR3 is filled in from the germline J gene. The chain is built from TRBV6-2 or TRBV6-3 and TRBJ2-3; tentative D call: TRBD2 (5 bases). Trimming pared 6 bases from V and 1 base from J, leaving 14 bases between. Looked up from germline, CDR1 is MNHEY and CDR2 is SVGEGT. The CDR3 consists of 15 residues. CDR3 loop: CASSLLVVGTDTQYF. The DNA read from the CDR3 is TGTGCCAGCAGCTTACTAGTGGTGGGCACAGATACG.

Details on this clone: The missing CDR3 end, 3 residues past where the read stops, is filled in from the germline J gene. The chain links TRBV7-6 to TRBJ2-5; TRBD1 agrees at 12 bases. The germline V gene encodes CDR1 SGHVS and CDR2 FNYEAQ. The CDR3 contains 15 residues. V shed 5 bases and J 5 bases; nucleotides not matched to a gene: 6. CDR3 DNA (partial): TGTGCCAGCAGCGTACCGGGACAGGGGGCTGAGACC. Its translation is CASSVPGQGAET. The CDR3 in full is CASSVPGQGAETQYF.

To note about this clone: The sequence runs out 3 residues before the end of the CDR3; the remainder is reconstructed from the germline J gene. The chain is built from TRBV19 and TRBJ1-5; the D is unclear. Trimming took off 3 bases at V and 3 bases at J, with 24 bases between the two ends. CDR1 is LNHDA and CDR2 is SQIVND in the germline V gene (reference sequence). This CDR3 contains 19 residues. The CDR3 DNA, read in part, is TGTGCCAGTAGTATTAACGAGTTGCGCAACAGAATATACAATCAGCCC. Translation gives CASSINELRNRIYNQP. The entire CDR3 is CASSINELRNRIYNQPQHF.

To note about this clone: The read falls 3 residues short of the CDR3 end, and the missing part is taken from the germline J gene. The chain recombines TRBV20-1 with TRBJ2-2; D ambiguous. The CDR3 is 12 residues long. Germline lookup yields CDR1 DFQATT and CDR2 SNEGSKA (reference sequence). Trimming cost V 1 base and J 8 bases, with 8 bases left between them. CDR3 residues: CSARAPMGELFF. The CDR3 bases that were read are TGCAGTGCTAGAGCCCCAATGGGGGAG.